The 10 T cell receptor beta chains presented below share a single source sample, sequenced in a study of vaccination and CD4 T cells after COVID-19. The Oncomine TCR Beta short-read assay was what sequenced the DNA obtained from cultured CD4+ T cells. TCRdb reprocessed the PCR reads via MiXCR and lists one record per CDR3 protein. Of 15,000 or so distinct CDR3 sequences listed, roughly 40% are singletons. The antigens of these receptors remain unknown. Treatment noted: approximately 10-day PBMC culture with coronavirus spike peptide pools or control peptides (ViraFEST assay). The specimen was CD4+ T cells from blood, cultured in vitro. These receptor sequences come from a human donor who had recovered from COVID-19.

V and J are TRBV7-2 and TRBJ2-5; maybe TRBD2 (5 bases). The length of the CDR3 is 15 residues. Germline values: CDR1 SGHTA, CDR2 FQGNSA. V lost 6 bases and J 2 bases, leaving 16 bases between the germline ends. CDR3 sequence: CASSVAWTLQETQYF. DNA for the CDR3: TGTGCCAGCAGTGTTGCCTGGACTTTACAAGAGACCCAGTACTTC.

CDR3 loop: CASSLLGKGYEQYF. The CDR3 DNA is TGTGCCAGCAGTTTACTGGGGAAAGGCTACGAGCAGTACTTC. The chain recombines TRBV27 with TRBJ2-7; no definite D call. The CDR3 is 14 amino acids. CDR1 and CDR2 (germline): MNHEY, SMNVEV (reference sequence). V lost 2 bases to trimming and J lost 3 bases, with 11 bases between them.

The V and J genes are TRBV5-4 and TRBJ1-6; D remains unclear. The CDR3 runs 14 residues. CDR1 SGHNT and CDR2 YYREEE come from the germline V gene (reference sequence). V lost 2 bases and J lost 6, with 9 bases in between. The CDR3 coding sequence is TGTGCCAGCAGCTTTCCAGATTTTAATTCACCCCTCCACTTT. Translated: CASSFPDFNSPLHF.

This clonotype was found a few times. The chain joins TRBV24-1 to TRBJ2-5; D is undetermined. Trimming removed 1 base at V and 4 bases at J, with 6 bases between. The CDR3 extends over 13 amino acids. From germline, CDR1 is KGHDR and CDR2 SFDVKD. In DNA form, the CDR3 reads TGTGCCACCAGTGATTTAGAAGGAGAGACCCAGTACTTC. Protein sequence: CATSDLEGETQYF.

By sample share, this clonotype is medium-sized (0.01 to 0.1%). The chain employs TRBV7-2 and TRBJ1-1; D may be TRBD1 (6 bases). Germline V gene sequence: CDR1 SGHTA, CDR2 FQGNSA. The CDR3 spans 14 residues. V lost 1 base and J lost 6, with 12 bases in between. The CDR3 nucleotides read TGTGCCAGCAGCTTAGACAGGGTAGGCGCTGAAGCTTTCTTT. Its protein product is CASSLDRVGAEAFF.

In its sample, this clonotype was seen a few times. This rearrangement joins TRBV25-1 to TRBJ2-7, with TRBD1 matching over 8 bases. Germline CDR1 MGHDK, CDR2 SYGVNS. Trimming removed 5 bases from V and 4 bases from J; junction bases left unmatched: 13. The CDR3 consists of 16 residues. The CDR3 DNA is TGTGCCAGCAGTCAACGTACAGGGGGGCTTGTTTACGAGCAGTACTTC. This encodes CASSQRTGGLVYEQYF.

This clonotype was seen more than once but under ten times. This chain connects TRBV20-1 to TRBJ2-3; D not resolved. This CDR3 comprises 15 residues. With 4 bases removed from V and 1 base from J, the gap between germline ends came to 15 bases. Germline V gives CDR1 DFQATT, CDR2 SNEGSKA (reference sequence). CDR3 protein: CSANPISSGTDTQYF. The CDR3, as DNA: TGCAGTGCTAACCCTATTAGTTCCGGCACAGATACGCAGTATTTT.

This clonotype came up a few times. DNA of the CDR3: TGCAGTGCTAGCCCTAGCGGGAGCGGCGAGCAGTACTTC. Its translation is CSASPSGSGEQYF. The rearrangement uses TRBV20-1 and TRBJ2-7; 10 bases are a match to TRBD2. This CDR3 contains 13 residues. The ends lost 3 bases at V and 6 bases at J; junction bases unmatched: 5. Germline lookup yields CDR1 DFQATT and CDR2 SNEGSKA (reference sequence).

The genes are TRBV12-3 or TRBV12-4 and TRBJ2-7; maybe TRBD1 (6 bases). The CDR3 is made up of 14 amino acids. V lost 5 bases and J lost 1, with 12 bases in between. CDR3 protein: CASSPTGQSYEQYF. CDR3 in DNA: TGTGCCAGCAGTCCGACAGGCCAGTCCTACGAGCAGTACTTC.

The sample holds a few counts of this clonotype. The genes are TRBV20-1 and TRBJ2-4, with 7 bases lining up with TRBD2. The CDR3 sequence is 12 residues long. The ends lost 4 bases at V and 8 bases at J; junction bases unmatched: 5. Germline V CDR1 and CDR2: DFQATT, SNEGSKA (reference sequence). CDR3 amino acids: CSAIGRGDIQYF. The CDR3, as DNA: TGCAGTGCTATTGGACGGGGGGACATTCAGTACTTC.